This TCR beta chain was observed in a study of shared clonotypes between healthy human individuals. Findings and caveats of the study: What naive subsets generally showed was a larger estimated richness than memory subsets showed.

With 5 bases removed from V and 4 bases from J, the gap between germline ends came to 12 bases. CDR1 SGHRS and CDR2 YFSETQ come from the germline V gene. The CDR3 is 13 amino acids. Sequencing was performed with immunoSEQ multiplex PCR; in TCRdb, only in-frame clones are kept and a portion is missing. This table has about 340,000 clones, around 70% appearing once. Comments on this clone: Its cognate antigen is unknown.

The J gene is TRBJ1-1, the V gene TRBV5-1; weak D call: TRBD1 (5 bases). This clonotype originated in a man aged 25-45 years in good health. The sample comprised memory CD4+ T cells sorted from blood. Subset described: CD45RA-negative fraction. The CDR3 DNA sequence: TGCGCCAGCAGAAGTGACAGCGTCACTGAAGCTTTCTTT. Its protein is CASRSDSVTEAFF.